The following is a T cell receptor beta chain sequence with its context. These data come from a study of response to subunit inactivated influenza vaccine. TCRdb redid the calling of the RT-PCR reads with MiXCR, one entry per CDR3 protein. The repertoire includes about 540,000 distinct CDR3 sequences, approximately 20% of them detected once, and approximately 2.9% sits in the top ten. Trimming pared 1 base from V and 7 bases from J, leaving 12 bases between. CDR3 length: 13 amino acids. Germline loops: CDR1 SGHRS, CDR2 YFSETQ. These data were likewise used in another study, on T cells expressing NK-cell markers. According to that study: The TCR beta cDNA came from 5'RACE template switching with UMIs.

The chain carries TRBV5-1 and TRBJ2-7; D perhaps matches TRBD2 (5 bases). This sample comprised CD4+ T cells sorted from PBMCs, obtained roughly 12 days after vaccination. This receptor was taken from a man aged 50-59 years who received an inactivated influenza vaccine. The DNA for the CDR3 is TGCGCCAGCAGCTTGCGTCTGTCGGGGGAGCAGTACTTC. It is translated as CASSLRLSGEQYF. The variable domain in full, with the rest retrieved from reference TRBV5-1 and TRBJ2-7, is KAGVTQTPRYLIKTRGQQVTLSCSPISGHRSVSWYQQTPGQGLQFLFEYFSETQRNKGNFPGRFSGRQFSNSRSEMNVSTLELGDSALYLCASSLRLSGEQYFGPGTRLTVT.